This TCR beta chain was captured by sequencing in a study of regulatory T cells in long-lasting Graves disease. Libraries of TCR beta came from iRepertoire HTBI primers plus Arm-PCR of CDR3 regions. In the original processing: The samples included approximately 62 TRBV and under 15 TRBJ segments. TCRdb redid the calling of the multiplex PCR reads with MiXCR, one entry per CDR3 protein. The V and J calls, along with clone size, are taken from TCRdb and not from the paper's own processing. The table records 420,000 or so distinct CDR3 sequences, about a sixth of them present only once. Noted time point: newly diagnosed GD, antithyroid drugs for less than 3 months. PBMC RNA was the source of the TCR library. Trimming removed 0 bases from V and 1 base from J; junction bases left unmatched: 5. Looked up from germline, CDR1 is MRHNA and CDR2 is SNTAGT. The CDR3 consists of 17 residues. The sample was also reused in another study, on T cells in Graves' hyperthyroidism and ophthalmopathy.

The chain carries TRBV6-4 and TRBJ2-2, with 7 bases matching TRBD1. The starting material was peripheral blood mononuclear cells (PBMCs), obtained at new diagnosis, from a patient treated with antithyroid drugs. The receptor was isolated from a woman between 18 and 29 years old with Graves disease. CDR3: CASSDSRQGVNTGELFF. The CDR3 DNA follows: TGTGCCAGCAGTGACTCGAGACAGGGTGTGAACACCGGGGAGCTGTTTTTT.